This T cell receptor (beta chain) originates from a study of T cell repertoires in cytomegalovirus infection (dated by TCRdb to about 2019). General notes on the study: Because public TCR beta signatures pointed to carriage of CMV infection together with the matching HLA type, the HLA type of each donor mattered for the analysis. On the study overall, not on this receptor specifically: Carriers of CMV infection plus the relevant HLA type were discriminated by the cumulative frequency of public TCR beta family members in the study cohort and in an independent roughly 320-donor cohort. In the ex vivo response, HLA-C-restricted CMV-specific TCR beta clonotypes were dominant, and in two of eight donors the single most frequent clonotype came from this HLA-C-restricted group.

Spanning cysteine to phenylalanine, the CDR3 consists of 13 amino acids. Only the CDR3 DNA stays, 39 bases, in frame from base 1. The CDR1 and CDR2 encoded by the germline V gene are SGHTA and FQGNSA. The V end loses 5 bases and the J end loses 6 bases, and a stretch of 14 bases separates them. About this clonotype: This receptor's antigen is unknown. No clone much larger than this one lies a single base away; base qualities are absent.

Sequencing instrument: Illumina HiSeq 1500. Through fastp at Q25 and MiXCR, TCRdb rebuilt clones from the public reads, retaining in-frame beta chains. Identical CDR3 proteins give one entry, which carries the most common genes and DNA. In all, the sample holds over 150,000 distinct CDR3 sequences, and roughly 15% of those were seen once. The ten largest make up about 25% of the sample. The TCR comes from a human donor in good health (CMV status not recorded). Some clones in this sample may be carry-over from other donors' samples. The chain was built from TRBV7-2 and TRBJ2-7, with the D gene not confidently named. The sample taken for sequencing was CD8+ T cells from PBMCs. The CDR3 region reads CASSLRIRVEQYF. In nucleotides, the sequence is TGTGCCAGCAGCCTTAGGATACGGGTCGAGCAGTACTTC.